Following are 27 T cell receptor beta chains from one sample sequenced in a study of T cells in Graves' hyperthyroidism and ophthalmopathy. Researchers amplified the TCR beta CDR3 regions from RNA transcripts. Initially, a first-round RT-PCR of the TCR CDR3 employed the HTBI primer set. Each CDR3 protein is one row after TCRdb ran MiXCR on the multiplex PCR reads. The data contain fewer than 450,000 distinct CDR3 sequences, about 17% of them seen just once; the ten biggest clones take up roughly a third. Input material: blood. These receptors were collected from a woman in her 30s with Graves' hyperthyroidism that later progressed to Graves' ophthalmopathy.

At least ten counts were recorded for this clonotype. CDR3 in DNA: TGTGCCAGCAGTGTCCGGGACGGGATGAACACTGAAGCTTTCTTT. Translating gives CASSVRDGMNTEAFF. V is TRBV27 and J is TRBJ1-1; D perhaps matches TRBD1 (5 bases). This CDR3 region has 15 residues. Between the trimmed V and J ends, which lost 5 bases and 0 bases, there was a span of 13 bases. Germline V CDR1 and CDR2: MNHEY, SMNVEV (reference sequence).

This clonotype was picked up many times. CDR3 amino acids: CATSDPDRDEAFF. CDR3 coding DNA: TGTGCCACCAGTGACCCAGACCGAGATGAAGCTTTCTTT. The rearrangement joins TRBV24-1 to TRBJ1-1; D is unclear. Trimming removed 4 bases from V and 7 bases from J, with 12 bases in between. CDR3 length: 13 amino acids. CDR1 is KGHDR, CDR2 SFDVKD, per germline.

This clonotype has at least ten counts. This chain joins TRBV12-3 or TRBV12-4 and TRBJ1-4, with 9 bases fitting TRBD1. V shed 5 bases, J shed 6 bases, and the junction held 4 bases outside the gene matches. The length of the CDR3 is 14 residues. The CDR3 sequence: CASSQTGGDEKLFF. CDR3 DNA: TGTGCCAGCAGTCAGACAGGGGGGGATGAAAAACTGTTTTTT.

This clonotype was seen many times. The rearrangement links TRBV28 to TRBJ2-7, with no clear D. This CDR3 has 12 residues. Germline V gene sequence: CDR1 MDHEN, CDR2 SYDVKM. The V and J ends lost 3 bases and 3 bases respectively, with 6 bases between them. The CDR3 nucleotides read TGTGCCAGCAGTTTTCGGGTCTACGAGCAGTACTTC. This encodes CASSFRVYEQYF.

J is TRBJ1-5 and V is TRBV28, with TRBD1 as a possible D gene (5 bases). Trimming removed 5 bases at V and 6 bases at J, with 17 bases between. Germline lookup yields CDR1 MDHEN and CDR2 SYDVKM. The CDR3 contains 15 residues. The CDR3 DNA is TGTGCCAGCAGTCAAATAGAACGGGGGGGTCAGCCCCAGCATTTT. Translation gives CASSQIERGGQPQHF.

This chain joins TRBV10-2 and TRBJ2-7, with no clear D. The germline gives CDR1 WSHSY, CDR2 SAAADI. V lost 3 bases and J 4 bases, leaving 4 bases between the germline ends. The CDR3 has 11 amino acids. Here the CDR3 DNA reads TGCGCCAGCAGTGATGTGTACGAGCAGTACTTC. Encoded protein: CASSDVYEQYF.

This clonotype showed up many times. The chain carries TRBV10-3 and TRBJ1-2, with D unclear. This CDR3 region has 17 residues. The germline gives CDR1 ENHRY, CDR2 SYGVKD. Trimming shortened V by 5 bases and J by 0 bases, and 19 bases separated the two germline ends. CDR3 DNA sequence: TGTGCCATCAGTCCCCTCTCAGACAAATCTCCTAACTATGGCTACACCTTC. Amino acid sequence: CAISPLSDKSPNYGYTF.

This clonotype was found many times. The chain joins TRBV6-2 or TRBV6-3 to TRBJ2-7; TRBD2 is a possible D gene (6 bases). The CDR3 runs 13 residues. With 6 bases removed from V and 4 bases from J, the gap between germline ends came to 13 bases. The V gene's germline CDR1 is MNHEY and CDR2 SVGEGT. CDR3 protein: CASRVGGVYEQYF. The CDR3 DNA sequence: TGTGCCAGCAGAGTCGGGGGAGTTTACGAGCAGTACTTC.

This clonotype was seen repeatedly, ten times or more. The chain is built from TRBV12-3 or TRBV12-4 and TRBJ2-1; maybe TRBD1 (5 bases). CDR3 length equals 15 residues. V dropped 3 bases and J dropped 9 bases, with 18 bases sitting between them. The CDR3 is CASSLSQGDYVEQFF. CDR3 DNA: TGTGCCAGCAGTTTGAGCCAGGGTGATTATGTTGAGCAGTTCTTC.

This clonotype was recorded at least ten times. The chain links TRBV25-1 to TRBJ2-3, with D perhaps matching TRBD2 (5 bases). Per the germline V gene, CDR1 is MGHDK and CDR2 is SYGVNS. This CDR3 has 13 amino acids. Trimming removed 1 base at V and 7 bases at J, with 9 bases between. The CDR3 loop reads CASSEWRSNTQYF. In DNA form, the CDR3 reads TGTGCCAGCAGTGAATGGAGGTCCAATACGCAGTATTTT.

The rearrangement links TRBV10-2 to TRBJ2-7; the match to TRBD2 covers 9 bases. Germline assignment: CDR1 WSHSY and CDR2 SAAADI. With 3 bases clipped from V and 4 bases from J, the junction kept 4 bases outside the gene matches. This CDR3 has 14 amino acids. CDR3 DNA sequence: TGCGCCAGCAGTGATAGCGGGAGCGGGTACGAGCAGTACTTC. This encodes CASSDSGSGYEQYF.

The chain has TRBV7-9 and TRBJ2-1; 10 nucleotides align to TRBD1. CDR3 size: 16 residues. Germline CDR1 reads SEHNR; CDR2 reads FQNEAQ (reference sequence). Trimming removed 5 bases from V and 6 bases from J; junction bases left unmatched: 10. CDR3 sequence: CASSRLTGGEGNEQFF. In nucleotides, the CDR3 is TGTGCCAGCAGCCGACTGACAGGGGGCGAGGGCAATGAGCAGTTCTTC.

The rearrangement joins TRBV20-1 to TRBJ2-7, with D perhaps matching TRBD1 (5 bases). CDR3 length: 13 amino acids. The ends were cut back, 3 bases at V and 4 bases at J, with 13 bases in the middle. The germline V gene has CDR1 DFQATT and CDR2 SNEGSKA (reference sequence). Here the CDR3 DNA reads TGCAGTGCTAGTAGACAGATAGATTACGAGCAGTACTTC. It is translated as CSASRQIDYEQYF.

This clonotype was observed at least ten times. This rearrangement joins TRBV27 to TRBJ1-1; TRBD1 matches at 7 bases. Per the germline V gene, CDR1 is MNHEY and CDR2 is SMNVEV (reference sequence). The CDR3 loop spans 17 amino acids. The V segment lost 2 bases and the J segment 0 bases; nucleotides outside the gene matches: 9. DNA of the CDR3: TGTGCCAGCAGTTTAGATTACGGGACAGTGATGAACACTGAAGCTTTCTTT. Translating it yields CASSLDYGTVMNTEAFF.

This clonotype occurred many times. V and J are TRBV12-3 or TRBV12-4 and TRBJ2-7; D possibly matches TRBD1 or TRBD2 (5 bases each). The CDR3 runs to 14 residues. The V gene lost 5 bases and the J gene lost 5 bases, with 16 bases spanning the gap. The CDR3 sequence: CASSGTAEYDEQYF. The DNA for the CDR3 is TGTGCCAGCAGTGGGACCGCAGAGTACGACGAGCAGTACTTC.

About this clonotype: Possible read error: a much larger clone is one base away. The CDR3 region is CASSLGALPGNSPLHF. The CDR3 coding sequence is TGTGCCAGCAGCTTGGGGGCATTGCCGGGTAATTCACCCCTCCACTTT. V gene TRBV5-6 combines with J gene TRBJ1-6; no definite D call. CDR1 and CDR2 from the germline V gene are SGHDT and YYEEEE. V dropped 0 bases and J dropped 6 bases, with 13 bases sitting between them. CDR3 length: 16 amino acids.

The rearrangement joins TRBV29-1 to TRBJ1-4; D is possibly TRBD1 (6 bases). Deletions cut 6 bases from V and 3 bases from J, with 14 bases between. Germline V gene data show CDR1 as SQVTM and CDR2 as ANQGSEA. This CDR3 has 14 amino acids. The CDR3 bases are TGCAGCGTAACAGGGAAGGGACCTAATGAAAAACTGTTTTTT. It encodes CSVTGKGPNEKLFF.

This clonotype was counted many times. The rearrangement uses TRBV5-1 and TRBJ2-7; 8 positions match TRBD1. The length of the CDR3 is 15 residues. From germline, CDR1 is SGHRS and CDR2 YFSETQ. V gave up 0 bases and J gave up 3 bases; unmatched junction bases: 5. This CDR3 is CASSLDGQGIYEQYF. In DNA, the CDR3 is TGCGCCAGCAGCTTGGACGGACAGGGAATCTACGAGCAGTACTTC.

This clonotype showed up many times. This chain joins TRBV19 and TRBJ1-5; 8 bases map to TRBD1. Germline V CDR1 and CDR2: LNHDA, SQIVND (reference sequence). This CDR3 contains 13 residues. After removal of 8 bases from V and 6 bases from J, the junction contained 6 bases not matched to a gene. CDR3 sequence: CASSSGGLQPQHF. The CDR3 region has the DNA TGTGCCAGTTCCTCAGGGGGCCTTCAGCCCCAGCATTTT.

This clonotype was seen many times. The chain employs TRBV27 and TRBJ2-3, with TRBD2 identical over 15 bases. The CDR3 loop spans 17 amino acids. The J segment lost 6 bases and the V segment lost 6 bases, leaving 10 bases of the junction unmatched. Germline V gene lookup returns CDR1 MNHEY and CDR2 SMNVEV (reference sequence). The CDR3 DNA reads as TGTGCCAGCAGCTCCCCAGGACTAGCGGGAGGGCCGGATACGCAGTATTTT. Translation: CASSSPGLAGGPDTQYF.

There are many counts of this clonotype. J is TRBJ2-7 and V is TRBV12-3 or TRBV12-4; TRBD1 aligns across 10 bases. The J segment lost 6 bases and the V segment lost 1 base, leaving 6 bases of the junction unmatched. The CDR3 contains 15 residues. CDR3 amino acids: CASSLDGTGVREQYF. The CDR3 DNA follows: TGTGCCAGCAGTTTAGATGGGACAGGGGTACGCGAGCAGTACTTC.

Ten or more counts support this clonotype. The chain employs TRBV30 and TRBJ1-2, with D uncertain. The germline CDR1 and CDR2 sequences are GTSNPN and SVGIG (reference sequence). The CDR3 is made up of 13 amino acids. Trimming took 1 base from V and 4 from J, leaving 10 bases between them. This CDR3 is CAWSGDAGYGYTF. For the CDR3, the DNA is TGTGCCTGGAGTGGGGATGCGGGCTATGGCTACACCTTC. Using reference TRBV30 and TRBJ1-2 for the parts outside the CDR3, the full variable domain is SQTIHQWPATLVQPVGSPLSLECTVEGTSNPNLYWYRQAAGRGLQLLFYSVGIGQISSEVPQNLSASRPQDRQFILSSKKLLLSDSGFYLCAWSGDAGYGYTFGSGTRLTVV.

The V gene is TRBV7-2, the J gene TRBJ1-2; D is unclear. CDR3 length equals 14 residues. The germline gives CDR1 SGHTA, CDR2 FQGNSA. Trimming pared 0 bases from V and 8 bases from J, leaving 13 bases between. In nucleotides, the CDR3 is TGTGCCAGCAGCTTAGCTAGGGTGGCGGAGGGCTACACCTTC. As protein: CASSLARVAEGYTF.

This clonotype was picked up many times. The chain employs TRBV2 and TRBJ1-1; TRBD1 matches at 7 bases. This CDR3 has 15 amino acids. V lost 6 bases and J lost 1; bases outside the gene matches: 8. The V gene's germline CDR1 is SNHLY and CDR2 FYNNEI. The CDR3 DNA reads as TGTGCCAGCAGACAGGGGCGAGTGGGGAACACTGAAGCTTTCTTT. Encoded protein: CASRQGRVGNTEAFF.

The sample holds many counts of this clonotype. CDR3 nucleotide sequence: TGTGCCTGGAATGCCCAGGGGATAGCTAACTATGGCTACACCTTC. Amino acids: CAWNAQGIANYGYTF. The chain combines TRBV30 with TRBJ1-2; the D gene is possibly TRBD1 (6 bases). The V end lost 4 bases, the J end lost 0 bases, and 15 bases lay between the germline ends. The CDR3 runs 15 residues. Germline V gives CDR1 GTSNPN, CDR2 SVGIG (reference sequence).

Ten or more counts support this clonotype. This chain links TRBV2 with TRBJ2-7; D remains ambiguous. Germline loops: CDR1 SNHLY, CDR2 FYNNEI. Trimming removed 6 bases at V and 3 bases at J, with 15 bases between. The CDR3 spans 14 residues. CDR3 nucleotide sequence: TGTGCCAGCAGAGGACCCCCGCCCAACTACGAGCAGTACTTC. Its protein product is CASRGPPPNYEQYF.

A few counts support this clonotype. One base away lies a much larger clone, so this may be a sequencing read error. The V gene is TRBV6-5, the J gene TRBJ2-3; D remains unclear. Between the trimmed V and J ends, which lost 4 bases and 3 bases, there was a span of 8 bases. Germline CDR1 reads MNHEY; CDR2 reads SVGAGI. The CDR3 is 13 residues long. The CDR3 region is CASSLGWTDTQYF. The CDR3 DNA reads as TGTGCCAGCAGTTTGGGCTGGACAGATACGCAGTATTTT.